The 15 T cell receptor beta chains presented below share a single source sample, sequenced in a study of cytomegalovirus exposure and HLA in healthy donors. A multiplex PCR was run with 60 Vbeta primers and 13 Jbeta primers. Here immunoSEQ multiplex PCR was the method, and the copy in TCRdb shows in-frame clones only, minus some. The sample consists of 100,000 to 150,000 clones, roughly four fifths of them appearing once. The sequenced sample was PBMCs. Receptors were obtained from an older woman in good health and CMV-seronegative.

J is TRBJ2-1 and V is TRBV10-3; 10 bases agree with TRBD2. V was clipped by 5 bases and J by 7 bases; unmatched bases: 5. This CDR3 contains 14 residues. The germline V gene has CDR1 ENHRY and CDR2 SYGVKD. In nucleotides, the CDR3 is TGTGCCATCAGTAGGCTAGCGGGAGTAAATGAGCAGTTCTTC. This codes for CAISRLAGVNEQFF.

The chain combines TRBV15 with TRBJ1-6; the D gene is possibly TRBD1 (6 bases). CDR3 size: 14 residues. V dropped 2 bases and J dropped 4 bases, with 6 bases sitting between them. Germline values: CDR1 LNHNV, CDR2 YYDKDF (reference sequence). The CDR3 protein is CATSRQGYNSPLHF. CDR3 in DNA: TGTGCCACCAGCAGACAGGGGTATAATTCACCCCTCCACTTT. Together with reference TRBV15 and TRBJ1-6, the CDR3 gives the full variable domain: DAMVIQNPRYQVTQFGKPVTLSCSQTLNHNVMYWYQQKSSQAPKLLFHYYDKDFNNEADTPDNFQSRRPNTSFCFLDIRSPGLGDTAMYLCATSRQGYNSPLHFGNGTRLTVT.

The V and J genes are TRBV6-6 and TRBJ1-1; 7 bases match TRBD1. V gave up 6 bases and J gave up 9 bases; unmatched junction bases: 10. The CDR3 runs 13 residues. Germline-derived CDR1 and CDR2 are MNHNY and SVGAGI (reference sequence). In nucleotides, the CDR3 is TGTGCCAGCAGCTCCTCCCGGGACAGACAAGCTTTCTTT. This translates into CASSSSRDRQAFF.

This clone was observed a single time. The V call is TRBV10-3, the J call TRBJ2-7; D call uncertain. The V and J ends lost 4 bases and 8 bases respectively, with 15 bases between them. CDR3 length: 13 amino acids. Germline lookup yields CDR1 ENHRY and CDR2 SYGVKD. The CDR3 loop is CAISAEPYSKQYF. CDR3 sequence (DNA): TGTGCCATCAGTGCTGAGCCCTACTCCAAGCAGTACTTC.

The table lists this clone with a count of one. This chain connects TRBV20-1 to TRBJ2-5; 7 positions agree with TRBD1. The CDR3 extends over 11 amino acids. Germline loops: CDR1 DFQATT, CDR2 SNEGSKA (reference sequence). The chain's CDR3 is CSTTGAETQYF. CDR3 nucleotides: TGCAGCACAACAGGGGCGGAGACCCAGTACTTC.

CDR3 sequence (DNA): TGTGCCAGTAGAGGTGGCAGGATCGGCACTGAAGCTTTCTTT. It encodes CASRGGRIGTEAFF. V gene TRBV19 combines with J gene TRBJ1-1, with no clear D. The CDR3 consists of 14 residues. The germline V and J ends were trimmed by 6 bases and 4 bases, with 15 bases remaining between them. Germline CDR1 is LNHDA and CDR2 is SQIVND (reference sequence).

The chain uses TRBV5-1 and TRBJ2-7; 8 bases map to TRBD1. With 3 bases clipped from V and 4 bases from J, the junction kept 6 bases outside the gene matches. This CDR3 has 14 amino acids. Germline V lookup: CDR1 SGHRS, CDR2 YFSETQ. CDR3 DNA sequence: TGCGCCAGCAGCTCGTCGACAGGGGTTTACGAGCAGTACTTC. Translating it yields CASSSSTGVYEQYF.

This chain connects TRBV11-2 to TRBJ2-3, with TRBD2 identical over 10 bases. The CDR3 covers 17 residues. V was clipped by 10 bases and J by 4 bases; unmatched bases: 17. CDR1 and CDR2 from the germline V gene are SGHAT and FQNNGV. DNA for the CDR3: TGTGCCATTTACGTAGGGGCCGGGACTAGCGCCTCAGATACGCAGTATTTT. Translation gives CAIYVGAGTSASDTQYF. The full variable domain, in which reference TRBV11-2 and TRBJ2-3 provide the parts outside the CDR3, is EAGVAQSPRYKIIEKRQSVAFWCNPISGHATLYWYQQILGQGPKLLIQFQNNGVVDDSQLPKDRFSAERLKGVDSTLKIQPAKLEDSAVYLCAIYVGAGTSASDTQYFGPGTRLTVL.

The J gene is TRBJ1-2, the V gene TRBV7-3; D is unclear. V lost 5 bases, J lost 1 base, and 8 bases lay in between. Germline V CDR1 and CDR2: SGHTA, FQGTGA. The CDR3 has 13 amino acids. CDR3 region: CASSAGLNYGYTF. CDR3 sequence (DNA): TGTGCCAGCAGCGCAGGCCTTAACTATGGCTACACCTTC.

The CDR3 protein is CASSLHGQSNYEQYF. For the CDR3, the DNA is TGTGCCAGCAGCTTACATGGGCAGAGCAACTACGAGCAGTACTTC. The chain joins TRBV27 to TRBJ2-7; no clear D gene. The germline V gene encodes CDR1 MNHEY and CDR2 SMNVEV (reference sequence). This CDR3 is 15 amino acids long. Trimming removed 6 bases from V and 3 bases from J, with 18 bases in between.

Regarding this clone: At one end the junction does not follow the germline gene, possibly because of a read error. CDR3 in DNA: TGTACCAGCACTACAGGGTTCAGCTACGAGCAGTACTTC. Translating it yields CTSTTGFSYEQYF. This chain uses TRBV28 with TRBJ2-7; tentative D call: TRBD1 (6 bases). The V gene's germline CDR1 is MDHEN and CDR2 SYDVKM. The CDR3 is 13 residues long.

This chain joins TRBV7-6 and TRBJ2-3, with D uncertain. The V end was cut by 6 bases, the J end by 2 bases, with 15 bases between. Per germline, CDR1 SGHVS and CDR2 FNYEAQ. This CDR3 spans 15 amino acids. The CDR3 protein is CASRLGSTNTDTQYF. The CDR3 coding sequence is TGTGCCAGCAGGTTGGGCAGTACAAACACAGATACGCAGTATTTT.

V usage is TRBV15 and J usage is TRBJ1-1; maybe TRBD1 (6 bases). CDR1 LNHNV and CDR2 YYDKDF come from the germline V gene (reference sequence). The V end was cut by 5 bases, the J end by 1 base, with 8 bases between. The CDR3 length is 13 residues. CDR3 amino acids: CATSPTGNTEAFF. The CDR3 DNA reads TGTGCCACCAGCCCGACAGGGAACACTGAAGCTTTCTTT. The full variable domain, completed using reference TRBV15 and TRBJ1-1, is DAMVIQNPRYQVTQFGKPVTLSCSQTLNHNVMYWYQQKSSQAPKLLFHYYDKDFNNEADTPDNFQSRRPNTSFCFLDIRSPGLGDTAMYLCATSPTGNTEAFFGQGTRLTVV.

This clone was counted once. The rearrangement joins TRBV4-1 to TRBJ2-3, with D perhaps matching TRBD2 (5 bases). The CDR3 has 17 amino acids. Between the trimmed V and J ends, which lost 1 base and 0 bases, there was a span of 14 bases. Per the germline V gene, CDR1 is MGHRA and CDR2 is YSYEKL. CDR3 nucleotide sequence: TGCGCCAGCAGCCAAGCTAGCCTAGCTGGGAGCACAGATACGCAGTATTTT. Translated: CASSQASLAGSTDTQYF.

The CDR3 sequence: CSVRTGFGELFF. The CDR3 DNA sequence: TGCAGCGTCCGGACAGGGTTCGGGGAGCTGTTTTTT. V usage is TRBV29-1 and J usage is TRBJ2-2, with 8 bases aligning to TRBD1. Germline CDR1 is SQVTM and CDR2 is ANQGSEA. V lost 6 bases and J lost 7; bases outside the gene matches: 4. The CDR3 runs 12 residues.